Following are 3 T cell receptor beta chains from one sample sequenced in a study of blood T cell repertoires in COVID-19. The method was immunoSEQ multiplex PCR; TCRdb's version includes in-frame clones alone and lacks a portion of them. The sample contains around 250,000 clones, 85% to 90% of which appear only once. What was sequenced was PBMCs or T cells enriched from blood (not recorded which). All receptors come from a man aged 18 to 30 who had recovered from COVID-19.

This sequence joins TRBV5-8 and TRBJ1-2; the D is unclear. CDR1 is SGHTS, CDR2 YDEGEE, per germline. V lost 4 bases and J 12 bases, leaving 13 bases between the germline ends. The CDR3 loop spans 11 amino acids. The DNA for the CDR3 is TGTGCCAGCAGCCCGATCCGGAGCCACACCTTC. It translates to CASSPIRSHTF.

The V and J genes are TRBV7-2 and TRBJ1-6; D is unclear. The CDR3 is 15 amino acids. The V end lost 1 base, the J end lost 8 bases, and 12 bases lay between the germline ends. Per germline, CDR1 SGHTA and CDR2 FQGNSA. The CDR3 reads CASSLVGIRDSPLHF. The CDR3 DNA sequence: TGTGCCAGCAGCTTAGTCGGTATTCGGGATTCACCCCTCCACTTT.

The CDR3 loop is CASRVSEGIYEQYF. In DNA form, the CDR3 reads TGCGCCAGCAGGGTATCGGAGGGTATCTACGAGCAGTACTTC. The chain joins TRBV5-1 to TRBJ2-7, with a weak D call TRBD2 (6 bases). In germline, CDR1 is SGHRS, CDR2 YFSETQ. This CDR3 comprises 14 residues. V shed 5 bases and J shed 3 bases, with 15 bases lying between them.